One sample yielded the 7 T cell receptor beta chains listed below, sequenced in a study of CD8+CD57+ T cells in acquired aplastic anemia. The template used for profiling TCR beta VDJ and CDR3 was genomic DNA. In TCRdb, the reads were re-called with MiXCR into one record per CDR3 protein. The sample holds under 200,000 distinct CDR3 sequences; around 48% are singletons and the top ten take about 1.8%. By flow cytometry, patients selected for sequencing had shown an expansion of CD8+CD57+ cells. Material: sorted CD4+, CD8+, or CD8+CD57+ T cells (not recorded which) from PBMCs. Receptors were obtained from a human donor with aplastic anemia.

This clonotype was seen at least ten times. The chain recombines TRBV7-2 with TRBJ1-6; D possibly corresponds to TRBD1 (5 bases). The V end lost 7 bases, the J end lost 7 bases, and 17 bases lay between the germline ends. There are 15 residues in the CDR3. Germline CDR1 reads SGHTA; CDR2 reads FQGNSA. The CDR3 loop is CASIEAGTANSPLHF. Written as DNA, the CDR3 is TGTGCCAGCATCGAAGCCGGGACGGCGAATTCACCCCTCCACTTT.

The J gene is TRBJ2-5, the V gene TRBV18; 11 bases line up with TRBD2. Germline CDR1 KGHSH, CDR2 LQKENI. The CDR3 is 15 amino acids. Trimming took 2 bases from V and 5 from J; bases not matched to a gene: 4. CDR3 coding DNA: TGTGCCAGCTCACCAGTGGGACTAGCGGTCGAGACCCAGTACTTC. It translates to CASSPVGLAVETQYF.

The gene calls are TRBV19 and TRBJ2-5, with TRBD2 identical over 7 bases. J lost 5 bases, V lost 1 base, and 7 bases had no gene match. Germline lookup yields CDR1 LNHDA and CDR2 SQIVND (reference sequence). There are 15 residues in the CDR3. The CDR3: CASSIGGNGGETQYF. CDR3 bases: TGTGCCAGTAGTATAGGGGGCAACGGGGGGGAGACCCAGTACTTC. Supplemented by reference TRBV19 and TRBJ2-5, the full variable domain reads DGGITQSPKYLFRKEGQNVTLSCEQNLNHDAMYWYRQDPGQGLRLIYYSQIVNDFQKGDIAEGYSVSREKKESFPLTVTSAQKNPTAFYLCASSIGGNGGETQYFGPGTRLLVL.

J is TRBJ1-3 and V is TRBV5-4; maybe TRBD1 (5 bases). With 0 bases removed from V and 4 bases from J, the gap between germline ends came to 14 bases. The CDR3 covers 16 residues. Germline V CDR1 and CDR2: SGHNT, YYREEE (reference sequence). Here the CDR3 reads CASSLGQTSGGNTIYF. The DNA for the CDR3 is TGTGCCAGCAGCTTGGGACAGACATCGGGGGGAAACACCATATATTTT.

The gene calls are TRBV19 and TRBJ1-1; D unresolved. CDR1 is LNHDA, CDR2 SQIVND, per germline (reference sequence). Deletions cut 11 bases from V and 4 bases from J, with 5 bases between. The CDR3 has 9 residues. This CDR3 reads CAAGTEAFF. Here the CDR3 DNA reads TGTGCCGCCGGCACTGAAGCTTTCTTT.

The gene calls are TRBV7-3 and TRBJ2-3, with D unclear. This CDR3 has 14 residues. The germline CDR1 and CDR2 sequences are SGHTA and FQGTGA. V was shortened by 2 bases and J by 4 bases, with 10 bases between the two germline ends. The CDR3 reads CASSLRRGADTQYF. The CDR3 DNA reads TGTGCCAGCAGCTTACGTCGCGGTGCAGATACGCAGTATTTT. The full variable domain, in which reference TRBV7-3 and TRBJ2-3 provide the parts outside the CDR3, is GAGVSQTPSNKVTEKGKYVELRCDPISGHTALYWYRQSLGQGPEFLIYFQGTGAADDSGLPNDRFFAVRPEGSVSTLKIQRTERGDSAVYLCASSLRRGADTQYFGPGTRLTVL.

J is TRBJ1-1 and V is TRBV3-1; D uncertain. Trimming removed 2 bases from V and 8 bases from J, with 12 bases in between. The CDR3 consists of 13 residues. Germline loops: CDR1 LGHDT, CDR2 YNNKEL (reference sequence). The CDR3 nucleotides are TGTGCCAGCAGCCAAACAACCGCGCAGGAAGCTTTCTTT. This gives the protein CASSQTTAQEAFF. Full variable domain (rest looked up from reference TRBV3-1 and TRBJ1-1): DTAVSQTPKYLVTQMGNDKSIKCEQNLGHDTMYWYKQDSKKFLKIMFSYNNKELIINETVPNRFSPKSPDKAHLNLHINSLELGDSAVYFCASSQTTAQEAFFGQGTRLTVV.